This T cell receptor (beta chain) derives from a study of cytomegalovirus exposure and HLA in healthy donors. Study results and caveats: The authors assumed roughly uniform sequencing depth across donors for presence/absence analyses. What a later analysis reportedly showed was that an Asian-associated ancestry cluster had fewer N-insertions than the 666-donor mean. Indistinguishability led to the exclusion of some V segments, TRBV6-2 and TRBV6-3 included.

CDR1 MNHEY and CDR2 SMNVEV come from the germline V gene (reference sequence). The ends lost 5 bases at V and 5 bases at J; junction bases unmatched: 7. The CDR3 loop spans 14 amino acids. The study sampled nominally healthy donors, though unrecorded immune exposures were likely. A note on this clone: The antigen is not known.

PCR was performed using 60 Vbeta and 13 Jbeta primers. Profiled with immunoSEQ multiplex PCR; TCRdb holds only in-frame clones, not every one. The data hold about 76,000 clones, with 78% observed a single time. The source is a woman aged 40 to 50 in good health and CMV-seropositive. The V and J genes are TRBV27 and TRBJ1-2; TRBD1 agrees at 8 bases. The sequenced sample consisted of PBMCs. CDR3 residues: CASSQGQGGYGYTF. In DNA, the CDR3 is TGTGCCAGCAGTCAAGGACAGGGAGGGTATGGCTACACCTTC.